What follows are 28 T cell receptor beta chains derived from one specimen sequenced in a study of CD8 T cells in ankylosing spondylitis. Each CDR3 protein gets one entry after TCRdb re-called the 5' RACE reads with MiXCR. The sample includes 230,000 or so distinct CDR3 sequences, 20% to 30% of them seen just once. Input material: blood, either unsorted or a sorted T cell fraction (not recorded which). The receptors shown here come from a male donor with ankylosing spondylitis or in good health (not recorded which).

This clonotype appeared many times. The chain uses TRBV6-1 and TRBJ1-3; D might be TRBD1 (6 bases). Trimming removed 7 bases from V and 6 bases from J, with 13 bases in between. The CDR3 has 13 amino acids. Germline assignment: CDR1 MNHNS and CDR2 SASEGT. The CDR3 DNA reads TGTGCCAGCATTGGACAGAAACAAAACACCATATATTTT. Encoded protein: CASIGQKQNTIYF.

This chain uses TRBV20-1 with TRBJ1-1; D might be TRBD1 (6 bases). CDR1 is DFQATT and CDR2 is SNEGSKA in the germline V gene (reference sequence). Deletions cut 1 base from V and 7 bases from J, with 7 bases between. CDR3 length: 11 amino acids. The CDR3 spells CSARADSEAFF. The CDR3 DNA sequence: TGCAGTGCTAGAGCGGACAGTGAAGCTTTCTTT.

The chain combines TRBV27 with TRBJ1-2, with unresolved D. This CDR3 comprises 15 residues. Trimming removed 2 bases from V and 5 bases from J, with 15 bases in between. Looked up from germline, CDR1 is MNHEY and CDR2 is SMNVEV (reference sequence). CDR3 sequence (DNA): TGTGCCAGCAGTTTAGCTGGGGTGGAGGAGTATGGCTACACCTTC. It encodes CASSLAGVEEYGYTF.

This clonotype was observed a few times. J is TRBJ1-1 and V is TRBV10-3; D might be TRBD1 (6 bases). Per germline, CDR1 ENHRY and CDR2 SYGVKD. V was shortened by 2 bases and J by 3 bases, with 10 bases between the two germline ends. The CDR3 runs 14 residues. The CDR3 nucleotides are TGTGCCATCAGTGAGCTAGGGGGGGACACTGAAGCTTTCTTT. This encodes CAISELGGDTEAFF.

This clonotype was detected only a few times. The V and J genes are TRBV6-1 and TRBJ2-1; 12 bases fit TRBD2. The CDR3 runs to 15 residues. J was trimmed by 12 bases and V by 5 bases; bases with no gene match: 11. Germline CDR1 MNHNS, CDR2 SASEGT. CDR3 loop: CASSKTSGGLVRQFF. Here the CDR3 DNA reads TGTGCCAGCAGTAAGACTAGCGGGGGCCTGGTGCGGCAGTTCTTC.

The CDR3, as DNA: TGTGCCAGCAGTTTAGCTCACAGGTCCACCTTC. Residues: CASSLAHRSTF. The chain is built from TRBV12-3 or TRBV12-4 and TRBJ1-2, with TRBD1 as a possible D gene (5 bases). V gave up 0 bases and J gave up 13 bases, with 9 bases separating them. The CDR3 is 11 residues long.

The chain employs TRBV2 and TRBJ2-1, with TRBD2 matching 10 bases. The V gene end was trimmed by 4 bases and the J gene end by 4 bases; junction bases not matched to a gene: 4. Germline values: CDR1 SNHLY, CDR2 FYNNEI. This CDR3 comprises 15 residues. The CDR3 loop reads CASSARTSGYNEQFF. The CDR3 nucleotides read TGTGCCAGCAGTGCGAGGACTAGCGGTTACAATGAGCAGTTCTTC.

The sample holds many counts of this clonotype. The chain employs TRBV20-1 and TRBJ2-7, with 12 nucleotides matching TRBD2. The germline V gene has CDR1 DFQATT and CDR2 SNEGSKA (reference sequence). V was pared by 6 bases and J by 5 bases, with 5 bases of the junction left unmatched. The CDR3 spans 13 residues. The CDR3 sequence is CSAPLAGGHEQYF. The CDR3 DNA sequence: TGCAGTGCCCCACTAGCGGGGGGTCACGAGCAGTACTTC.

The rearrangement joins TRBV20-1 to TRBJ2-2, with a possible D match to TRBD1 (5 bases). Deletions cut 1 base from V and 0 bases from J, with 9 bases between. Germline V lookup: CDR1 DFQATT, CDR2 SNEGSKA (reference sequence). The CDR3 runs to 15 residues. CDR3 sequence (DNA): TGCAGTGCTAGAGCAGGGTACGCGAACACCGGGGAGCTGTTTTTT. Translated: CSARAGYANTGELFF.

The chain couples TRBV20-1 to TRBJ2-7, with TRBD1 matching 8 bases. With 6 bases clipped from V and 4 bases from J, the junction kept 8 bases outside the gene matches. Germline V gene sequence: CDR1 DFQATT, CDR2 SNEGSKA (reference sequence). The CDR3 loop spans 13 amino acids. Written as DNA, the CDR3 is TGCAGTGCCCAGGGGGCTATCAATTACGAGCAGTACTTC. Encoded protein: CSAQGAINYEQYF.

This clonotype occurred many times. The rearrangement joins TRBV4-1 to TRBJ2-7, with 7 bases identical to TRBD2. V trimming: 0 bases; J trimming: 0 bases; junction bases outside the gene matches: 2. The CDR3 has 15 residues. CDR1 is MGHRA, CDR2 YSYEKL, per germline. CDR3 sequence (DNA): TGCGCCAGCAGCCAAGATCCGGGGGGCTCCTACGAGCAGTACTTC. It yields the protein CASSQDPGGSYEQYF.

This clonotype was counted a few times. The chain uses TRBV6-6 and TRBJ2-4, with D unresolved. This CDR3 region has 11 residues. Germline CDR1 reads MNHNY; CDR2 reads SVGAGI (reference sequence). The ends were cut back, 0 bases at V and 16 bases at J, with 10 bases in the middle. The CDR3 DNA sequence: TGTGCCAGCAGTTACTCCGGACGCTCCTACTTC. Its protein product is CASSYSGRSYF.

This clonotype appeared many times. V is TRBV12-3 or TRBV12-4 and J is TRBJ2-5, with a weak D call TRBD2 (5 bases). The CDR3 runs to 13 residues. Trimming took 5 bases from V and 8 from J, leaving 15 bases between them. The CDR3 bases are TGTGCCAGCAGTATCTCCGGGGAGAACACCCAGTACTTC. Protein: CASSISGENTQYF.

This clonotype was seen ten or more times. This chain joins TRBV3-1 and TRBJ1-2, with 7 nucleotides matching TRBD1. The CDR3 loop spans 17 amino acids. The V segment lost 1 base and the J segment 4 bases; nucleotides outside the gene matches: 12. CDR1 LGHDT and CDR2 YNNKEL come from the germline V gene (reference sequence). CDR3 bases: TGTGCCAGCAGCCAAGCCCTGGGGACAGTTACACTCTATGGCTACACCTTC. Protein: CASSQALGTVTLYGYTF.

The CDR3 DNA is TGTGCCACCAGCCCCTATGGGGGTAAATCAACCTACAATGAGCAGTTCTTC. This sequence encodes CATSPYGGKSTYNEQFF. The J gene is TRBJ2-1, the V gene TRBV15; D assignment may be TRBD1 or TRBD2 (5 bases each). This CDR3 has 17 amino acids. Trimming shortened V by 5 bases and J by 2 bases, and 19 bases separated the two germline ends. Germline CDR1 is LNHNV and CDR2 is YYDKDF (reference sequence).

This clonotype was counted many times. V usage is TRBV5-1 and J usage is TRBJ1-2; D remains unclear. CDR1 is SGHRS and CDR2 is YFSETQ in the germline V gene. The CDR3 runs to 13 residues. Trimming removed 5 bases from V and 4 bases from J, with 12 bases in between. The CDR3 protein is CASSPLESYGYTF. The CDR3, as DNA: TGCGCCAGCAGTCCGCTGGAAAGCTATGGCTACACCTTC.

This clonotype was observed at least ten times. The CDR3 spells CSVTGQSTGELFF. In nucleotides, the CDR3 is TGCAGTGTCACGGGCCAAAGCACCGGGGAGCTGTTTTTT. The chain employs TRBV20-1 and TRBJ2-2; D is unresolved. The CDR3 totals 13 residues. With 7 bases removed from V and 4 bases from J, the gap between germline ends came to 13 bases. Germline V gene sequence: CDR1 DFQATT, CDR2 SNEGSKA (reference sequence).

The J gene is TRBJ1-5, the V gene TRBV29-1; 8 bases agree with TRBD1. CDR1 is SQVTM, CDR2 ANQGSEA, per germline. CDR3 length equals 15 residues. V was clipped by 1 base and J by 11 bases; unmatched bases: 13. CDR3 sequence (DNA): TGCAGCGTTGAAGTTCAAGCAGGGGGCCGCTCAGCCCAGCATTTT. This gives the protein CSVEVQAGGRSAQHF.

This clonotype turned up a few times. The V and J genes are TRBV6-1 and TRBJ2-7; 8 bases agree with TRBD2. Trimming cost V 6 bases and J 0 bases; bases outside gene matches: 4. The CDR3 consists of 14 residues. Per the germline V gene, CDR1 is MNHNS and CDR2 is SASEGT. This CDR3 reads CASRSGGNSYEQYF. The CDR3 nucleotides are TGTGCCAGCAGAAGCGGGGGCAACTCCTACGAGCAGTACTTC.

The V gene is TRBV9, the J gene TRBJ1-2; TRBD1 aligns across 8 bases. Per the germline V gene, CDR1 is SGDLS and CDR2 is YYNGEE. This CDR3 region has 14 residues. V lost 4 bases to trimming and J lost 3 bases; unmatched junction nucleotides: 5. CDR3 residues: CASSSPGGDYGYTF. The CDR3, as DNA: TGTGCCAGCAGCTCTCCAGGGGGCGACTATGGCTACACCTTC. The full variable domain, completed using reference TRBV9 and TRBJ1-2, is DSGVTQTPKHLITATGQRVTLRCSPRSGDLSVYWYQQSLDQGLQFLIQYYNGEERAKGNILERFSAQQFPDLHSELNLSSLELGDSALYFCASSSPGGDYGYTFGSGTRLTVV.

Many counts were recorded for this clonotype. The chain carries TRBV6-2 or TRBV6-3 and TRBJ2-7; unclear D gene. V dropped 6 bases and J dropped 6 bases, with 15 bases sitting between them. The length of the CDR3 is 13 residues. In germline, CDR1 is MNHEY, CDR2 SVGEGT. CDR3 loop: CASRFDVVSEQYF. CDR3 in DNA: TGTGCCAGCAGATTCGACGTAGTTTCCGAGCAGTACTTC.

The CDR3 loop is CSASPGDRDTEAFF. The CDR3 region has the DNA TGCAGTGCTAGTCCCGGGGATAGGGACACTGAAGCTTTCTTT. The chain carries TRBV20-1 and TRBJ1-1; D not certain. Germline values: CDR1 DFQATT, CDR2 SNEGSKA (reference sequence). Between the trimmed V and J ends, which lost 3 bases and 3 bases, there was a span of 14 bases. The CDR3 is 14 amino acids.

The V and J genes are TRBV7-2 and TRBJ2-6; D is perhaps TRBD1 (5 bases). CDR3 length: 16 residues. Germline loops: CDR1 SGHTA, CDR2 FQGNSA. V was pared by 3 bases and J by 0 bases, with 9 bases between. The CDR3 loop is CASSFPGISGANVLTF. CDR3 DNA sequence: TGTGCCAGCAGCTTCCCAGGGATCTCTGGGGCCAACGTCCTGACTTTC.

This clonotype was found a few times. This chain connects TRBV29-1 to TRBJ2-3; 9 positions agree with TRBD2. Losses at the gene ends were 1 base for V and 6 bases for J; bases not matched to a gene: 11. Germline loops: CDR1 SQVTM, CDR2 ANQGSEA. This CDR3 is 16 amino acids long. This chain's CDR3 is CSVEGGLAGRDDTQYF. DNA for the CDR3: TGCAGCGTTGAAGGGGGACTAGCCGGACGGGACGATACGCAGTATTTT.

This rearrangement joins TRBV12-3 or TRBV12-4 to TRBJ2-7, with 7 bases fitting TRBD1. The junction had 17 bases not matched to a gene; V was cut back by 6 bases and J by 9 bases. The CDR3 is 15 residues long. CDR3 coding DNA: TGTGCCAGCAGCTTTGGGACAGCCCCCGTTTTGGGGCAGTACTTC. Protein: CASSFGTAPVLGQYF.

This clonotype was recorded many times. The CDR3 sequence is CSARTQGSGSNQPQHF. CDR3 bases: TGCAGTGCTAGAACACAGGGAAGCGGGAGCAATCAGCCCCAGCATTTT. This chain uses TRBV20-1 with TRBJ1-5; D may be TRBD1 (6 bases). Germline V gives CDR1 DFQATT, CDR2 SNEGSKA (reference sequence). The CDR3 covers 16 residues. Trimming took off 2 bases at V and 1 base at J, with 15 bases between the two ends.

J is TRBJ2-3 and V is TRBV6-1; perhaps TRBD2 as D (5 bases). V was pared by 6 bases and J by 2 bases, with 15 bases between. Germline V CDR1 and CDR2: MNHNS, SASEGT. The CDR3 loop spans 15 amino acids. The CDR3 DNA sequence: TGTGCCAGCAGAACTCTAGGGAGTTACACAGATACGCAGTATTTT. It encodes CASRTLGSYTDTQYF.

This clonotype occurred many times. The J gene is TRBJ1-5, the V gene TRBV2; D is unclear. CDR1 is SNHLY and CDR2 is FYNNEI in the germline V gene. The V and J ends lost 7 bases and 2 bases respectively, with 15 bases between them. CDR3 length: 15 amino acids. The CDR3 here is CASKGSRAGNQPQHF. For the CDR3, the DNA is TGTGCCAGCAAAGGGTCCCGAGCAGGCAATCAGCCCCAGCATTTT.